This T cell receptor (beta chain) derives from a study of blood T cell repertoires in COVID-19. Turning to the study itself: PBMCs, B-cell-depleted T cells, or T cells provided the cDNA or gDNA that made up the material.

The length of the CDR3 is 15 residues. The germline gives CDR1 MNHEY, CDR2 SMNVEV (reference sequence). The V and J ends lost 4 bases and 0 bases respectively, with 7 bases between them. Profiling relied on immunoSEQ multiplex PCR, and the TCRdb table lists in-frame clones only, not all of them. This sample has some 170,000 clones; roughly four fifths occur once, and the top ten carry about a tenth. The table lists this clone with a few counts. The chain employs TRBV27 and TRBJ2-6; D not certain. The sequencing input was peripheral blood. The clonotype was recovered from a human donor in a cohort sampled during active COVID-19. The CDR3 loop reads CASSSPGSGANVLTF. DNA for the CDR3: TGTGCCAGCAGTTCCCCCGGCTCTGGGGCCAACGTCCTGACTTTC.